This TCR beta chain was sequenced for a study of blood T cell repertoires in COVID-19. Study context: COVID-19 samples from acute and convalescent phases originated in the United States, Italy and Spain.

In the original analysis: Amplification with reference gene primers provided the estimates of nucleated cell counts. Produced via immunoSEQ multiplex PCR; TCRdb's table is partial and in-frame only. D and trimming were read from the DNA, whereas the V and J calls and clone size are those reported in that table. The sample has a few hundred thousand clones, approximately 89% seen once; the top ten hold roughly 1.7%. During active infection, Seattle patients enrolled and were then monitored through disease. The CDR3 length is 13 residues. Germline V gene lookup returns CDR1 LGHDT and CDR2 YNNKEL (reference sequence). The junction had 6 bases not matched to a gene; V was cut back by 8 bases and J by 4 bases.

The chain employs TRBV3-1 (or the pseudogene TRBV3-2) and TRBJ2-5; 8 bases match TRBD2. This TCR derives from a woman aged 25-40 years with COVID-19, enrolled during active disease. Sample: peripheral blood. CDR3 sequence: CASSGGARETQYF. The CDR3 DNA follows: TGTGCCAGCTCCGGGGGGGCGCGAGAGACCCAGTACTTC.